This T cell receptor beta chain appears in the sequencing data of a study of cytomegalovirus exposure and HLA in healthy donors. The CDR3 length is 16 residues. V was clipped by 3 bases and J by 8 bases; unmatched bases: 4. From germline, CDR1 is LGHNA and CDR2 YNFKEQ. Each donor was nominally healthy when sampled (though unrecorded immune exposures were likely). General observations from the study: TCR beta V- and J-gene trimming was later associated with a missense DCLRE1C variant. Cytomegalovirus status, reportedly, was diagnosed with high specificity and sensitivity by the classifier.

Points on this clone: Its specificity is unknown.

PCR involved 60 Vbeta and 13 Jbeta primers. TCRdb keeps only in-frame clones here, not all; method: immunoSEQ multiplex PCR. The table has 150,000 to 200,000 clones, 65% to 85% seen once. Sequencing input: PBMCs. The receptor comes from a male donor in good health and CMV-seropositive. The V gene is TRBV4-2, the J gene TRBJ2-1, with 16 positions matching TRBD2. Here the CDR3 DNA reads TGTGCCAGCAGCCAGTTGGGACTAGCGGGAGGGCATGAGCAGTTCTTC. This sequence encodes CASSQLGLAGGHEQFF.